The 27 T cell receptor beta chains reported below all come from one sample, sequenced in a study of blood T cells in healthy people across ages. Combining a sample-barcoded 5' primer with a J-beta primer mix, a second PCR ran for about 6 to 11 cycles. TCRdb re-analysed the 5' RACE reads in MiXCR, keeping a single row per CDR3 protein. The sample holds some 900,000 distinct CDR3 sequences, around 28% seen once. Sequenced: blood. These receptors were collected from an elderly woman in good health.

This clonotype was picked up many times. The rearrangement joins TRBV5-1 to TRBJ2-7; D might be TRBD2 (6 bases). Germline V gene lookup returns CDR1 SGHRS and CDR2 YFSETQ. This CDR3 has 13 residues. The V end lost 0 bases, the J end lost 6 bases, and 10 bases lay between the germline ends. CDR3 sequence: CASSLVLGGEQYF. CDR3 nucleotide sequence: TGCGCCAGCAGCTTGGTCCTGGGGGGCGAGCAGTACTTC.

About this clonotype itself: One end of the junction varies from germline; a read error may be responsible. The genes are TRBV12-3 or TRBV12-4 and TRBJ2-3; 8 bases line up with TRBD2. This CDR3 contains 15 residues. DNA for the CDR3: TGTGCCAGCAGCTATAGCGGGGTGAGAGCAGATGCGCAGTATTTC. It is translated as CASSYSGVRADAQYF.

To note about this clonotype: A much larger clone sits a single nucleotide away, making a read error possible. V gene TRBV20-1 combines with J gene TRBJ2-1; unclear D gene. The CDR3 covers 15 residues. The V end lost 0 bases, the J end lost 2 bases, and 11 bases lay between the germline ends. In germline, CDR1 is DFQATT, CDR2 SNEGSKA (reference sequence). In nucleotides, the CDR3 is TGCAGTGCTAGAGAAATGAAGAGCCCCTACAATGAGCAGTTCTTC. Protein product: CSAREMKSPYNEQFF.

Concerning this clonotype itself: Just one base apart from a much larger clone, this may be a read error. J is TRBJ2-3 and V is TRBV5-1; 9 bases line up with TRBD2. The ends lost 7 bases at V and 4 bases at J; junction bases unmatched: 7. Germline V CDR1 and CDR2: SGHRS, YFSETQ. This CDR3 is built from 14 residues. The CDR3 DNA reads TGCGCCAGCCTTAGCGGGGGAGGTGCAGATACGCAGTATTTT. It specifies CASLSGGGADTQYF.

This clonotype was found many times. J is TRBJ2-3 and V is TRBV15, with 10 bases identical to TRBD1. V shed 1 base and J 4 bases; nucleotides not matched to a gene: 2. The V gene's germline CDR1 is LNHNV and CDR2 YYDKDF (reference sequence). The CDR3 totals 15 residues. The CDR3 loop is CATSRGQGASDTQYF. The DNA of the CDR3 is TGTGCCACCAGCAGAGGACAGGGGGCATCAGATACGCAGTATTTT.

This clonotype was found a few times. The chain is built from TRBV7-2 and TRBJ1-2; D is possibly TRBD1 (5 bases). The V end lost 4 bases, the J end lost 4 bases, and 16 bases lay between the germline ends. Germline CDR1 SGHTA, CDR2 FQGNSA. The CDR3 has 15 amino acids. The CDR3 region is CASSSQGFLGYGYTF. CDR3 coding DNA: TGTGCCAGCAGCTCGCAGGGTTTTCTAGGCTATGGCTACACCTTC.

Points on this clonotype: The germline gene is not matched at one end of the junction; a read error may be the cause. The V and J genes are TRBV7-2 and TRBJ2-4, with 9 bases matching TRBD1. The J call may be wrong; the DNA end is better matched by TRBJ2-7. The CDR3 runs 16 residues. Germline-derived CDR1 and CDR2 are SGHTA and FQGNSA. The CDR3 region is CAGSLGQGHTLDEQYF. Here the CDR3 DNA reads TGTGCCGGCAGCTTAGGACAGGGGCACACCTTAGACGAGCAGTACTTC.

This clonotype came up once. The chain combines TRBV7-9 with TRBJ1-1; 11 nucleotides align to TRBD1. The CDR3 length is 19 residues. Unmatched junction bases numbered 15, after V lost 3 bases and J lost 3 bases. In germline, CDR1 is SEHNR, CDR2 FQNEAQ (reference sequence). Here the CDR3 reads CASSFYRDRGVWEYTEAFF. The CDR3 nucleotides are TGTGCCAGCAGCTTTTACCGGGACAGGGGGGTATGGGAGTACACTGAAGCTTTCTTT.

This clonotype has at least ten counts. This chain joins TRBV18 and TRBJ2-7; perhaps TRBD1 as D (5 bases). Germline values: CDR1 KGHSH, CDR2 LQKENI. Between the trimmed V and J ends, which lost 1 base and 3 bases, there was a span of 10 bases. The CDR3 has 14 residues. The CDR3 loop is CASSPQDTSYEQYF. The CDR3 nucleotides are TGTGCCAGCTCACCACAGGACACCAGCTACGAGCAGTACTTC.

V gene TRBV6-2 or TRBV6-3 combines with J gene TRBJ2-4; 9 bases map to TRBD1. Trimming took 6 bases from V and 13 from J; bases not matched to a gene: 10. Germline CDR1 reads MNHEY; CDR2 reads SVGEGT. The CDR3 is 13 residues long. CDR3 sequence (DNA): TGTGCCAGCAGCCCGGGACAGGGTATGGAGCAGTACTTC. It yields the protein CASSPGQGMEQYF.

Notes on this clonotype: A much larger clone lies one base from this, so it may be a read error. The chain carries TRBV29-1 and TRBJ2-3; the match to TRBD1 covers 9 bases. In germline, CDR1 is SQVTM, CDR2 ANQGSEA. V lost 6 bases and J lost 8; bases outside the gene matches: 12. The CDR3 covers 14 residues. CDR3 DNA: TGCAGCGTAAGGACAGGGGACATGGGTGGTACGCAGTATTTT. It translates to CSVRTGDMGGTQYF.

In this sample, this clonotype turned up once. This could be a read error, since a much larger clone is one nucleotide away. This chain joins TRBV29-1 and TRBJ1-4; D is possibly TRBD1 (5 bases). Germline V gene data show CDR1 as SQVTM and CDR2 as ANQGSEA. The CDR3 is made up of 11 amino acids. The CDR3 here is CSVLRDERLFF. For the CDR3, the DNA is TGCAGCGTCCTCAGGGATGAAAGACTGTTTTTT.

V and J are TRBV7-6 and TRBJ1-4; D might be TRBD1 (6 bases). Trimming removed 0 bases at V and 1 base at J, with 12 bases between. This CDR3 region has 17 residues. CDR1 SGHVS and CDR2 FNYEAQ come from the germline V gene. In nucleotides, the CDR3 is TGTGCCAGCAGCTTAGCTCTTGGGGGCGAAACTAATGAAAAACTGTTTTTT. This gives the protein CASSLALGGETNEKLFF.

The chain joins TRBV21-1 to TRBJ1-4; the D segment call TRBD1 is taken from the table without a DNA check. TRBV21-1 is assigned pseudogene status. This CDR3 is 19 amino acids long. CDR3 residues: CASSTLPRDRGATNEKLFF. The CDR3 DNA sequence: TGTGCCAGCAGCACGCTGCCCCGGGACAGGGGCGCCACTAATGAAAAACTGTTTTTT.

The chain employs TRBV6-6 and TRBJ1-5, with a weak D call TRBD1 (5 bases). Trimming cost V 6 bases and J 5 bases, with 14 bases left between them. This CDR3 region has 14 residues. Germline-derived CDR1 and CDR2 are MNHNY and SVGAGI (reference sequence). The CDR3, as DNA: TGTGCCAGCAGGACAGTGCTAGAGGATCAGCCCCAGCATTTT. It codes for CASRTVLEDQPQHF.

The J gene is TRBJ1-2, the V gene TRBV19; 7 nucleotides align to TRBD1. Germline CDR1 reads LNHDA; CDR2 reads SQIVND (reference sequence). The V gene end was trimmed by 4 bases and the J gene end by 1 base; junction bases not matched to a gene: 6. CDR3 length: 15 amino acids. CDR3 nucleotides: TGTGCCAGTAGTAGAGGGACAGACGGTAACTATGGCTACACCTTC. Amino acid sequence: CASSRGTDGNYGYTF.

This clonotype was counted a few times. V usage is TRBV12-3 or TRBV12-4 and J usage is TRBJ1-1, with D perhaps TRBD1 (6 bases). With 6 bases removed from V and 7 bases from J, the gap between germline ends came to 12 bases. This CDR3 comprises 12 residues. The CDR3 coding sequence is TGTGCCAGCAGCCGGGGGGCCGGTGAAGCTTTCTTT. Encoded protein: CASSRGAGEAFF.

As to this clonotype: Because the CDR3 is missing its conserved closing phenylalanine or tryptophan, this is likely a read error. No DNA is shown, since the ends of the CDR3 on it are uncertain; the CDR3 is the one TCRdb lists. This chain connects TRBV4-1 to TRBJ2-1. The CDR3 is 15 amino acids long, termini counted. CDR1 MGHRA and CDR2 YSYEKL come from the germline V gene. CDR3 in amino acids: CASSQDPWRGYTFGS.

This clonotype was found many times. The chain links TRBV4-2 to TRBJ2-1; 7 bases are shared with TRBD1. The germline V gene encodes CDR1 LGHNA and CDR2 YNFKEQ. The CDR3 has 16 residues. With V trimmed by 0 bases and J by 3 bases, 5 bases remained unmatched. This CDR3 is CASSQERTGLYNEQFF. The CDR3, as DNA: TGTGCCAGCAGCCAAGAACGGACAGGTCTCTACAATGAGCAGTTCTTC.

This clonotype showed up many times. V is TRBV5-1 and J is TRBJ2-5, with 13 bases identical to TRBD2. Germline V lookup: CDR1 SGHRS, CDR2 YFSETQ. V lost 2 bases and J lost 4; bases outside the gene matches: 8. The CDR3 spans 17 residues. CDR3 sequence (DNA): TGCGCCAGCAGCTTACCGGGACTAGCGGGGAGTCGAGAGACCCAGTACTTC. The encoded protein is CASSLPGLAGSRETQYF.

The V gene is TRBV4-3, the J gene TRBJ2-5, with 12 bases fitting TRBD2. The germline V gene encodes CDR1 LGHNA and CDR2 YSLEER. The CDR3 covers 18 residues. The V and J ends lost 1 base and 4 bases, in that order; junction bases with no gene match: 10. The CDR3 is CASSQVWLASGGGETQYF. The CDR3 DNA reads as TGCGCCAGCAGCCAAGTTTGGTTGGCTAGCGGGGGGGGAGAGACCCAGTACTTC.

This clonotype occurred a few times. The rearrangement joins TRBV18 to TRBJ2-3, with a possible D match to TRBD2 (5 bases). This CDR3 comprises 16 residues. CDR1 and CDR2 (germline): KGHSH, LQKENI. Trimming removed 2 bases from V and 0 bases from J, with 12 bases in between. In DNA form, the CDR3 reads TGTGCCAGCTCACCAGCTCTAGCCATAAGCACAGATACGCAGTATTTT. This gives the protein CASSPALAISTDTQYF.

In its sample, this clonotype was seen many times. The V and J genes are TRBV24-1 and TRBJ2-5; D tentatively fits TRBD1 or TRBD2 (5 bases each). The germline CDR1 and CDR2 sequences are KGHDR and SFDVKD. The V end was cut by 7 bases, the J end by 4 bases, with 18 bases between. The CDR3 contains 15 residues. The CDR3 loop is CATSPEGLKGETQYF. The CDR3, as DNA: TGTGCCACCAGCCCAGAGGGGCTAAAGGGAGAGACCCAGTACTTC.

Points on this clonotype: The CDR3 carries no conserved terminal phenylalanine or tryptophan, so it likely arises from a read error. The V and J genes are TRBV19 and TRBJ1-6, with a tentative D call TRBD1 (5 bases). Germline CDR1 is LNHDA and CDR2 is SQIVND (reference sequence). Trimming removed 5 bases from V and 7 bases from J, with 15 bases in between. The CDR3 totals 15 residues. CDR3 loop: CASSPGTSSNSPLHC. The CDR3 bases are TGTGCCAGTAGTCCCGGGACCTCCAGCAATTCACCCCTCCACTGT.

This clonotype was detected only once. The rearrangement joins TRBV20-1 to TRBJ1-1; a possible D gene is TRBD1 (6 bases). The V and J ends lost 5 bases and 0 bases respectively, with 13 bases between them. CDR3 length: 14 amino acids. Germline-derived CDR1 and CDR2 are DFQATT and SNEGSKA (reference sequence). The CDR3 spells CSAPKTGLNTEAFF. DNA for the CDR3: TGCAGTGCTCCGAAGACAGGTTTGAACACTGAAGCTTTCTTT.

With regard to this clonotype: One junction end does not reproduce the germline sequence, and a read error may be involved. CDR3 in amino acids: CASSMPPQGVRNEQVF. CDR3 DNA sequence: TGTGCCAGCAGCATGCCCCCGCAGGGGGTGAGGAATGAGCAGGTCTTC. The rearrangement uses TRBV3-1 and TRBJ2-1; 7 positions match TRBD1. The CDR3 has 16 amino acids. The germline CDR1 and CDR2 sequences are LGHDT and YNNKEL (reference sequence).

This clonotype was picked up a small number of times. The rearrangement joins TRBV7-2 to TRBJ2-7; 8 bases fit TRBD2. The CDR3 runs 15 residues. Germline lookup yields CDR1 SGHTA and CDR2 FQGNSA. V dropped 5 bases and J dropped 5; count of bases not matched to a gene: 11. The CDR3 DNA follows: TGTGCCAGCAGCAGTGTGTCTAGCGGGCCTAACGAGCAGTACTTC. Translation gives CASSSVSSGPNEQYF. The full variable domain, in which reference TRBV7-2 and TRBJ2-7 provide the parts outside the CDR3, is GAGVSQSPSNKVTEKGKDVELRCDPISGHTALYWYRQSLGQGLEFLIYFQGNSAPDKSGLPSDRFSAERTGGSVSTLTIQRTQQEDSAVYLCASSSVSSGPNEQYFGPGTRLTVT.